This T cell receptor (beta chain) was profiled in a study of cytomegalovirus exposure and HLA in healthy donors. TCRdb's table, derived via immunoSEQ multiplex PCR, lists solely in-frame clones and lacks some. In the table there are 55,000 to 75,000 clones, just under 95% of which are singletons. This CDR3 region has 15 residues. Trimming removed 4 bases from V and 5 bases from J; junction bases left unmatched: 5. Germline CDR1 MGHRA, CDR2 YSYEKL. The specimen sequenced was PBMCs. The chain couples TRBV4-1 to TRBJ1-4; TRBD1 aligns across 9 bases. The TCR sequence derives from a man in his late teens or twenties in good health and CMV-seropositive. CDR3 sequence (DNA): TGCGCCAGCAGCCTAGGACAGGGGAGAAATGAAAAACTGTTTTTT. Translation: CASSLGQGRNEKLFF.